This T cell receptor (beta chain) was documented in a study of early T cells in non-severe SARS-CoV-2 infection. With 1 base removed from V and 2 bases from J, the gap between germline ends came to 12 bases. This CDR3 is 15 amino acids long. Germline V CDR1 and CDR2: SQVTM, ANQGSEA. Researchers attached unique molecular identifiers to individual cDNA molecules. From the 5' RACE reads, TCRdb called clonotypes with MiXCR, one entry per CDR3 protein. The table lists fewer than 85,000 distinct CDR3 sequences, approximately 16% of them singletons. The sample holds a few counts of this clonotype. The chain has TRBV29-1 and TRBJ2-1, with D perhaps assigned TRBD1 or TRBD2 (6 bases each). Specimen: whole blood. This sequence was found in an adult who was a healthcare worker with PCR-confirmed SARS-CoV-2 infection or an uninfected control (not recorded which). CDR3 DNA sequence: TGCAGCGTTGAAGTGCCGGGGGCGGCCTACAATGAGCAGTTCTTC. Its protein product is CSVEVPGAAYNEQFF.